This is a list of T cell receptor beta chains from one sample in a study of control samples from healthy donors and cancer patients. Using immunoSEQ multiplex PCR, the repertoire was profiled, and TCRdb retains in-frame clones only, with some absent. The repertoire holds more than 120,000 clones, around 92% seen once, with approximately 3.2% in the top ten. Sequenced sample: blood. These receptors were taken from a man aged 25 to 40 in good health. The CDR3 runs from the conserved cysteine through the conserved F or W. The order of the fields is D gene, clone size, V gene, CDR3 length, J gene, CDR3 DNA, CDR3 protein. A D gene is named only where the DNA matches it firmly. Part of the rows lack a size; the others show once, few, many or a class for expanded clones.

TRBD1	few	TRBV2	14	TRBJ1-2	TGTGCCAGCAGTCAGGTGGACAGGGACTATGGCTACACCTTC	CASSQVDRDYGYTF
.	.	TRBV12-3/TRBV12-4	13	TRBJ1-1	TGTGCCAGCAGTTTTTCCCCATACACTGAAGCTTTCTTT	CASSFSPYTEAFF
TRBD1	.	TRBV5-5	15	TRBJ1-3	TGTGCCAGCAGCGGTGACAGGGGGACGGATAACACCATATATTTT	CASSGDRGTDNTIYF
TRBD1	.	TRBV5-1	13	TRBJ2-7	TGCGCCAGCAGCATAGGGACAGGGGGCGAGCAGTACTTC	CASSIGTGGEQYF
TRBD1	.	TRBV29-1	13	TRBJ1-2	TGCAGCGTGCGGGACAGGGACAACTATGGCTACACCTTC	CSVRDRDNYGYTF
TRBD2	.	TRBV5-6	12	TRBJ2-3	TGTGCCAGCAGCCCGGGGGGTACTACGCAGTATTTT	CASSPGGTTQYF
.	.	TRBV27	14	TRBJ1-1	TGTGCCAGCAGTTTCGGAGCGGGGAACACTGAAGCTTTCTTT	CASSFGAGNTEAFF
.	.	TRBV6-2/TRBV6-3	14	TRBJ2-2	TGTGCCAGCAGTTACTCAGGAAGGACCGGGGAGCTGTTTTTT	CASSYSGRTGELFF
TRBD1	once	TRBV6-5	16	TRBJ2-7	TGTGCCAGCAGTTACCCACGGACAGGGGGCTCCTACGAGCAGTACTTC	CASSYPRTGGSYEQYF
.	.	TRBV24-1	13	TRBJ1-1	TGTGCCACCAGTGAGGTAGGGAGCCCTGAAGCTTTCTTT	CATSEVGSPEAFF
.	.	TRBV7-9	12	TRBJ2-2	TGTGCCAGCAGCTGGGCCGGCGGGGAGCTGTTTTTT	CASSWAGGELFF
TRBD1	.	TRBV5-5	15	TRBJ1-2	TGTGCCAGCAGCGCAAATACGCAGGGGGGCTATGGCTACACCTTC	CASSANTQGGYGYTF
.	once	TRBV12-3/TRBV12-4	11	TRBJ2-4	TGTGCCAGCAGTCTCGGCCCCATTCAGTACTTC	CASSLGPIQYF
TRBD1	.	TRBV5-1	15	TRBJ2-3	TGCGCCAGCAGCTTGGGACAGGGCTACACAGATACGCAGTATTTT	CASSLGQGYTDTQYF
.	few	TRBV25-1	15	TRBJ1-1	TGTGCCAGCAGTGAATTGAGGGGCGGGACCACTGAAGCTTTCTTT	CASSELRGGTTEAFF
.	.	TRBV6-5	13	TRBJ2-7	TGTGCCAGCAGACAGGGAATTTTCAACGAGCAGTACTTC	CASRQGIFNEQYF
.	.	TRBV10-1	15	TRBJ1-1	TGCGCCAGCAGTGAAAGTAAGGGGACCTACACTGAAGCTTTCTTT	CASSESKGTYTEAFF
.	.	TRBV6-5	14	TRBJ2-2	TGTGCCATCCAAGACAGGGGAGGGACCGGGGAGCTGTTTTTT	CAIQDRGGTGELFF
.	.	TRBV11-2	15	TRBJ2-7	TGTGCCAGCAGCCTCCGGGGGATAATCCCCTACGAGCAGTACTTC	CASSLRGIIPYEQYF
.	once	TRBV6-6	12	TRBJ1-1	TGTGCCAGCAGTTACTCGTCCTCGGGAGCTTTCTTT	CASSYSSSGAFF
TRBD2	.	TRBV3-1/TRBV3-2	18	TRBJ2-1	TGTGCCAGCAGCCAAGAGGCCCTAGCGGGGGGGATCTACAATGAGCAGTTCTTC	CASSQEALAGGIYNEQFF
TRBD1	.	TRBV5-1	15	TRBJ1-1	TGCGCCAGCAGCACAAATGCGGGACAGAACGCTGAAGCTTTCTTT	CASSTNAGQNAEAFF
.	.	TRBV30	12	TRBJ1-2	TGTGCCTGGAACAGGGTTGACTATGGCTACACCTTC	CAWNRVDYGYTF
.	.	TRBV5-1	13	TRBJ2-7	TGCGCCAGCAGCTTGGACTTGTCCTACGAGCAGTACTTC	CASSLDLSYEQYF
.	.	TRBV28	16	TRBJ2-7	TGTGCCAGCAGTTTATCTGGCGCAGGGGTCGCCTACGAGCAGTACTTC	CASSLSGAGVAYEQYF
.	.	TRBV6-5	15	TRBJ1-1	TGTGCCAGCAGTTACTCGGGGGACCTGCCCACTGAAGCTTTCTTT	CASSYSGDLPTEAFF
.	.	TRBV3-1/TRBV3-2	13	TRBJ1-5	TGTGCCAGCAGCCTAACTAGCAATCAGCCCCAGCATTTT	CASSLTSNQPQHF
.	once	TRBV30	13	TRBJ2-2	TGTGCCTGGAGTGTTTTCAGGACCGGGGAGCTGTTTTTT	CAWSVFRTGELFF
.	.	TRBV15	12	TRBJ2-7	TGTGCCACCAGCAGAAGCTCCTACGAGCAGTACTTC	CATSRSSYEQYF
.	.	TRBV6-5	14	TRBJ1-1	TGTACCAGCAACTGGGGGGATATGAACACTGAAGCTTTCTTT	CTSNWGDMNTEAFF
.	.	TRBV19	15	TRBJ1-1	TGTGCCAGTAGATCCGGGGGGCGGTTGAACACTGAAGCTTTCTTT	CASRSGGRLNTEAFF
.	few	TRBV11-2	15	TRBJ1-1	TGTGCCAGCAGCCCCCTCCGTGCGCTCATCACTGAAGCTTTCTTT	CASSPLRALITEAFF
.	few	TRBV7-2	14	TRBJ1-6	TGTGCCAGCAGCTTAGCAGGGTCGAAGTCACCCCTCCACTTT	CASSLAGSKSPLHF
TRBD1	.	TRBV7-2	15	TRBJ2-7	TGTGCCAGCAGCTTTAGGTTACAGGGGGCCTACGAGCAGTACTTC	CASSFRLQGAYEQYF
.	.	TRBV5-4	14	TRBJ1-2	TGTGCCAGCAGCTTGGCCCCGACCCCTACTTTGGACACCTTC	CASSLAPTPTLDTF
.	few	TRBV3-1/TRBV3-2	12	TRBJ2-7	TGTGCCAGCAGCCAAGAAATCCACGAGCAGTACTTC	CASSQEIHEQYF
.	.	TRBV6-2/TRBV6-3	16	TRBJ1-5	TGTGCCAGCAGTTACTCGAGCGCATTGAGCAATCAGCCCCAGCATTTT	CASSYSSALSNQPQHF
TRBD1	.	TRBV2	13	TRBJ1-2	TGTGCCAGCAGTGTAGGGGGCGGCTATGGCTACACCTTC	CASSVGGGYGYTF
.	.	TRBV29-1	14	TRBJ2-5	TGCAGCGTTGTAACCCCGCGGAGGCAAGAGACCCAGTACTTC	CSVVTPRRQETQYF
.	.	TRBV11-2	14	TRBJ1-3	TGTGCCAGCAGCTTGTTCTCTGGGGGAAACACCATATATTTT	CASSLFSGGNTIYF